The entry below describes one TCR beta chain. There is no known antigen for this receptor. The input lacks base qualities; no much larger clone sits a single base away. Using the deep immunoSEQ assay, TCR CDR3 regions were amplified from genomic DNA by multiplex PCR. Genomic DNA extracted from each cell subset was distributed evenly over all wells of several immunoSEQ 96-well plates, and each plate served as one replicate. For sorted subsets, each replicate PCR was loaded with 200 to 250 ng genomic DNA, equivalent to 30,000 or so T cell genomes. Purified libraries were quantified with a Qubit 3.0 fluorometer, sized on a Bioanalyzer 2100, and re-quantified with the KAPA Library Quantification kit. Every immunoSEQ 96-well plate was sequenced on a separate single-read 150-cycle Illumina NextSeq 550 flow cell. In the source study's methods: The immunoSEQ output contained only junctional sequences without quality scores, so filtering could not match that applied to full-length reads. Sequences were annotated with PyIR, a Python wrapper for IgBLAST v1.9, and V/J genes and CDR3 were assigned using IMGT germline references. Any read was removed if the V/J assignment was weak (E-value above 1e-6), the CDR3 was missing, or the read contained stop codons, out-of-frame junctions, or ambiguous translated residues. V3J clonotypes were defined as sequences sharing an identical inferred V gene, J gene, and CDR3 amino acid sequence. To compute the percentage overlap between repertoires, the number of shared unique clonotypes was divided by the size of the smaller repertoire. Three approaches were used to assess repertoire richness: RTK rarefaction, the Chao1 estimator, and Recon v2.1 estimates of unobserved clonotypes. Generation probabilities were computed with OLGA for all TCRbeta clonotypes obtained by the gDNA method from a handful of donors. TCRdb stores this immuneACCESS table with in-frame sequences only. Part of the clones is absent; in the studies checked, under half of the shortfall reflects unresolved V genes, and no reason is known for the rest. V and J calls and clone size come straight from that table; D and trimming were deduced from the DNA. The sample table shows 1,400,000 or so clones, and approximately 98.5% are seen once. About 0.34% of the sample goes to the ten largest clones.

V is pared back by 0 bases and J by 11 bases, with 24 bases lying between the germline termini. The germline V gene yields SGDLS for CDR1 and YYNGEE for CDR2. The CDR3 measures 17 amino acids from cysteine to phenylalanine. Just CDR3 DNA is preserved here, 51 bases in frame from base 1. The data derive from a study of shared clonotypes between healthy human individuals (TCRdb year 2020). Notes on the research overall: A couple of women and three men aged 18 to 49 years were included in the cohort. For each donor, three plates each were used for CD4 naive and CD4 memory, two plates were used for CD8 naive, and one plate was used for CD8 memory. The study deeply sequenced blood TCR repertoires of five healthy adults to estimate repertoire size and the extent of clonotype sharing between individuals. Different laboratories and diverse techniques were used to prepare libraries and sequence TCR repertoires, to increase sequencing depth and limit assay-specific biases. Each donor's leukapheresis produced roughly between roughly 0.85 and 9.5 billion PBMCs.

Donors were healthy HIV-negative adults with no recently reported acute infections or vaccinations. Every donor was a Caucasian adult living in Nashville, Tennessee, USA. Magnetic negative selection was used to enrich CD4+ T cells, after which naive cells were positively selected on CD45RA and the negative fraction became the memory subset. After blood collection by leukapheresis, PBMCs were isolated using Ficoll-Histopaque density gradient centrifugation and then cryopreserved in the vapor phase of liquid nitrogen. Purity and quantity of every magnetically sorted T cell population were checked by analytical flow cytometry. Genomic DNA was isolated from every sorted fraction and measured by UV absorbance on a Nanodrop 2000c. What the research found in general, with its limitations: Across a few donors, roughly 5.4% of naive CD4, approximately 3.6% of naive CD8, 2.3% of memory CD4, and about 0.4% of memory CD8 clonotypes were shared. Even with the large sequencing depth, rarefaction of the sorted-subset datasets indicated that sequencing was incomplete. Naive subsets generally had larger estimated clonotype richness than memory subsets did. Because the study included a small number of donors, the genetic and exposure-history diversity represented was limited. Pairwise subsampling indicated that sequencing depth was expected to affect the degree of clonotype sharing among donors. Only blood was sampled, and tissue TCR repertoires likely differ from those in blood. Clonotypes shared by all four sorted-subset donors showed higher generation probabilities than non-shared clonotypes.

The V and J segments used are TRBV9 and TRBJ2-1; 5 matching bases give a weak D call of TRBD2. The clonotype comes from a man aged 30 to 45 in good health. Sample: naive CD4+ T cells sorted from blood. Read against the paper, the sample's cell subset or site label means: CD45RA+ positively selected. The nucleotide sequence is TGTGCCAGCAGCGTAGCTCCCGGGAAGAGTACCATGGGCCAGCAGTTCTTC. Translated, this gives CASSVAPGKSTMGQQFF.